This is a list of T cell receptor beta chains from one sample in a study of blood T cell repertoires in COVID-19. Data came from immunoSEQ multiplex PCR; TCRdb stores just in-frame clones and leaves some out. The repertoire holds more than 400,000 clones, with about 90% as singletons. The sequencing input was PBMCs or T cells enriched from blood (not recorded which). These receptors came from a woman under 30 who had recovered from COVID-19. CDR3s include the opening cysteine and the closing phenylalanine or tryptophan. The D gene is left open where the match is weak. Clone size, where shown, is once, few, many, or a class for clones that have expanded.

>TRBD2|TRBJ2-1|NA|TRBV11-2
CASSLESGEVNEQFF
TGTGCCAGCAGCTTAGAAAGCGGGGAGGTGAATGAGCAGTTCTTC
>TRBD1|TRBJ1-1|NA|TRBV30
CAWNPGGSLTEAFF
TGTGCCTGGAACCCAGGGGGCAGTTTGACTGAAGCTTTCTTT
>NA|TRBJ1-2|once|TRBV2
CASSEAYYGYTF
TGTGCCAGCAGTGAAGCCTACTATGGCTACACCTTC
>TRBD1|TRBJ1-6|NA|TRBV11-2
CASSPTGTGNSPLHF
TGTGCCAGCAGTCCCACCGGGACAGGGAATTCACCCCTCCACTTT
>TRBD1|TRBJ2-1|NA|TRBV5-1
CASSLGTGLSYNEQFF
TGCGCCAGCAGCTTGGGGACAGGGCTATCGTACAATGAGCAGTTCTTC
>NA|TRBJ1-5|NA|TRBV19
CASSPLFPANNQPQHF
TGTGCCAGTAGTCCTCTTTTTCCCGCGAACAATCAGCCCCAGCATTTT
>NA|TRBJ2-5|NA|TRBV4-2
CASSQAGVPETQYF
TGTGCCAGCAGCCAAGCGGGGGTCCCAGAGACCCAGTACTTC
>NA|TRBJ2-5|NA|TRBV12-3/TRBV12-4
CASGETVIETQYF
TGTGCCAGCGGAGAAACGGTGATCGAGACCCAGTACTTC
>NA|TRBJ2-7|NA|TRBV11-2
CASSWSRRTPSYEQYF
TGTGCCAGCAGCTGGAGCCGACGGACACCCTCCTACGAGCAGTACTTC
>NA|TRBJ1-5|NA|TRBV6-5
CASRPGVSNQPQHF
TGTGCCAGCAGGCCAGGGGTTAGCAATCAGCCCCAGCATTTT
>NA|TRBJ1-2|NA|TRBV19
CASSLHGQNYGYTF
TGTGCCAGTAGTCTCCATGGACAGAACTATGGCTACACCTTC
>NA|TRBJ2-5|NA|TRBV11-2
CASSLQGTQYF
TGTGCCAGCAGCCTACAGGGGACCCAGTACTTC
>TRBD1|TRBJ2-3|NA|TRBV24-1
CATSAGTGYGTDTQYF
TGTGCCACCAGTGCCGGGACAGGGTACGGCACAGATACGCAGTATTTT
>NA|TRBJ2-7|few|TRBV5-1
CASRFDSRGSYEQYF
TGCGCCAGCAGATTCGACTCCCGGGGGTCCTACGAGCAGTACTTC
>TRBD1|TRBJ1-2|NA|TRBV19
CASSRSDREGYGYTF
TGTGCCAGTAGTCGCTCGGACAGGGAGGGTTATGGCTACACCTTC
>TRBD1|TRBJ2-5|once|TRBV7-9
CASSPTGEQETQYF
TGTGCCAGCAGCCCAACAGGGGAACAAGAGACCCAGTACTTC
>NA|TRBJ2-1|once|TRBV2
CASSNREQFF
TGTGCCAGCAGTAACAGGGAGCAGTTCTTC
>TRBD2|TRBJ2-3|NA|TRBV2
CASSVGASGGNTDTQYF
TGTGCCAGCAGTGTAGGAGCTAGCGGGGGCAACACAGATACGCAGTATTTT
>NA|TRBJ2-7|once|TRBV4-2
CASSQDSDSAYEQYF
TGTGCCAGCAGCCAAGATTCCGACAGTGCCTACGAGCAGTACTTC
>NA|TRBJ2-7|NA|TRBV19
CASRVGRDITYEQYF
TGTGCCAGTAGGGTTGGCCGGGACATTACCTACGAGCAGTACTTC
>TRBD1|TRBJ1-2|NA|TRBV19
CASSAQGGGYTF
TGTGCCAGTAGTGCACAGGGGGGTGGCTACACCTTC
>NA|TRBJ2-3|NA|TRBV19
CASSIGPGLHTDTQYF
TGTGCCAGTAGTATAGGACCGGGACTTCACACAGATACGCAGTATTTT
>NA|TRBJ2-7|NA|TRBV2
CASSEALTRTHEQYF
TGTGCCAGCAGTGAAGCGCTTACTAGAACGCACGAGCAGTACTTC
>TRBD2|TRBJ2-7|NA|TRBV30
CAWSVSGGYEQYF
TGTGCCTGGAGTGTAAGCGGGGGGTACGAGCAGTACTTC
>NA|TRBJ1-1|NA|TRBV29-1
CSVDYGMAFF
TGCAGCGTTGACTATGGTATGGCTTTCTTT
>NA|TRBJ1-2|once|TRBV7-3
CASSPAGVDYGYTF
TGTGCCAGCAGCCCCGCCGGGGTGGACTATGGCTACACCTTC
>NA|TRBJ1-5|NA|TRBV6-5
CASSRDRQEDQPQHF
TGTGCCAGCAGTCGCGACAGGCAGGAAGATCAGCCCCAGCATTTT
>TRBD1|TRBJ1-2|NA|TRBV7-9
CASSLGSGTGPGYTF
TGTGCCAGCAGCTTGGGGTCCGGGACAGGGCCCGGCTACACCTTC
>NA|TRBJ1-5|once|TRBV7-2
CASSPGTTNQPQHF
TGTGCCAGCAGCCCGGGGACAACAAATCAGCCCCAGCATTTT
>TRBD1|TRBJ2-6|NA|TRBV10-3
CAISAEWDRTGGYSGANVLTF
TGTGCCATCAGCGCGGAGTGGGACAGAACGGGCGGGTACTCTGGGGCCAACGTCCTGACTTTC
>TRBD1|TRBJ1-4|NA|TRBV5-1
CASSFGTGGEKLFF
TGCGCCAGCAGCTTCGGGACAGGAGGTGAAAAACTGTTTTTT